Listed below are T cell receptor beta chains from one sample, sequenced in a study of cytomegalovirus exposure and HLA in healthy donors. The method was immunoSEQ multiplex PCR; TCRdb's version includes in-frame clones alone and lacks a portion of them. The sample lists about 200,000 clones, approximately 80% seen once, with roughly 1.6% in the top ten. The sample taken for sequencing was PBMCs. The receptors were sampled from a man aged 50-60 years in good health and CMV-seronegative. Each CDR3 is given with its conserved first and last residue. Fields, in order: J gene, CDR3 length, V gene, clone size, D gene, CDR3 DNA, CDR3 protein. A D gene is named only where the DNA matches it firmly. Expanded clones are given a class, and other clones once, few, many or no size at all.

j_gene: TRBJ2-1
len: 14
v_gene: TRBV19
abundance: .
d_gene: TRBD2
CDR3nt: TGTGCCAGCTCTCCGGGGGGCTCCTACAATGAGCAGTTCTTC
CDR3aa: CASSPGGSYNEQFF

j_gene: TRBJ2-3
len: 17
v_gene: TRBV27
abundance: .
d_gene: TRBD2
CDR3nt: TGTGCCAGCAGTTCCCAACTACTAGCGGGAATCACAGATACGCAGTATTTT
CDR3aa: CASSSQLLAGITDTQYF

j_gene: TRBJ2-1
len: 17
v_gene: TRBV27
abundance: once
d_gene: TRBD2
CDR3nt: TGTGCCAGCAGTCTATACCCACCGAGGGAGGGCCGCTATGAGCAGTTCTTC
CDR3aa: CASSLYPPREGRYEQFF

j_gene: TRBJ1-3
len: 14
v_gene: TRBV18
abundance: .
d_gene: .
CDR3nt: TGTGCCAGCTCCCTGGCCTCATCACGGGACACCATATATTTT
CDR3aa: CASSLASSRDTIYF

j_gene: TRBJ1-1
len: 14
v_gene: TRBV15
abundance: .
d_gene: .
CDR3nt: TGTGCCACCAGCGGGTGGACAGCCCACACTGAAGCTTTCTTT
CDR3aa: CATSGWTAHTEAFF

j_gene: TRBJ2-7
len: 15
v_gene: TRBV7-8
abundance: .
d_gene: TRBD1
CDR3nt: TGTGCCAGCAGCTCCCCGGACAGGGGGAACTACGAGCAGTACTTC
CDR3aa: CASSSPDRGNYEQYF

j_gene: TRBJ1-1
len: 17
v_gene: TRBV7-2
abundance: once
d_gene: .
CDR3nt: TGTGCCAGCAGCTTAAAGGTACAGGGAGCCCTGAACACTGAAGCTTTCTTT
CDR3aa: CASSLKVQGALNTEAFF

j_gene: TRBJ2-7
len: 15
v_gene: TRBV21-1
abundance: .
d_gene: .
CDR3nt: TGTGCCAGCAGCAAGGGAGGGACGGGGGACTACGAGCAGTACTTC
CDR3aa: CASSKGGTGDYEQYF

j_gene: TRBJ2-7
len: 13
v_gene: TRBV28
abundance: .
d_gene: .
CDR3nt: TGTGCCAGCAGTCTACAGGATTTCTACGAGCAGTACTTC
CDR3aa: CASSLQDFYEQYF

j_gene: TRBJ2-5
len: 14
v_gene: TRBV27
abundance: .
d_gene: TRBD2
CDR3nt: TGTGCCAGCAGTTTAGAGCGGGGCCAAGAGACCCAGTACTTC
CDR3aa: CASSLERGQETQYF

j_gene: TRBJ2-6
len: 18
v_gene: TRBV27
abundance: .
d_gene: TRBD2
CDR3nt: TGTGCCAGCAGTTCCATAGCGGGAGTCAGCTCTGGGGCCAACGTCCTGACTTTC
CDR3aa: CASSSIAGVSSGANVLTF

j_gene: TRBJ2-1
len: 15
v_gene: TRBV9
abundance: few
d_gene: TRBD2
CDR3nt: TGTGCCAGCAGTTTGACTAGCGGGGTGTGGAATGAGCAGTTCTTC
CDR3aa: CASSLTSGVWNEQFF

j_gene: TRBJ2-7
len: 15
v_gene: TRBV9
abundance: few
d_gene: .
CDR3nt: TGTGCCAGCAGCGTTGGGGGGGCTTCATCCTACGAGCAGTACTTC
CDR3aa: CASSVGGASSYEQYF

j_gene: TRBJ1-4
len: 14
v_gene: TRBV30
abundance: .
d_gene: TRBD1
CDR3nt: TGTGCCTGGAGTGTTGGGACAGGGGTGGAAAAACTGTTTTTT
CDR3aa: CAWSVGTGVEKLFF

j_gene: TRBJ2-7
len: 15
v_gene: TRBV7-3
abundance: .
d_gene: TRBD1
CDR3nt: TGTGCCAGCAGCCGGGGACAGATTCGTCCGTACGAGCAGTACTTC
CDR3aa: CASSRGQIRPYEQYF

j_gene: TRBJ2-4
len: 11
v_gene: TRBV28
abundance: .
d_gene: .
CDR3nt: TGTGCCAGCAGTTCCGGACTTTTGTGGTACTTC
CDR3aa: CASSSGLLWYF

j_gene: TRBJ1-3
len: 16
v_gene: TRBV6-6
abundance: .
d_gene: .
CDR3nt: TGTGCCAGCAGTTACTTGCGGGGATCCTCTGGAAACACCATATATTTT
CDR3aa: CASSYLRGSSGNTIYF

j_gene: TRBJ2-1
len: 15
v_gene: TRBV19
abundance: .
d_gene: TRBD2
CDR3nt: TGTGCCAGTAGGGATACGGGACTAGGGTCGAATGAGCAGTTCTTC
CDR3aa: CASRDTGLGSNEQFF

j_gene: TRBJ2-3
len: 14
v_gene: TRBV5-4
abundance: once
d_gene: .
CDR3nt: TGTGCCAGCAGCTCTAGGCAAGTCACAGATACGCAGTATTTT
CDR3aa: CASSSRQVTDTQYF

j_gene: TRBJ2-7
len: 16
v_gene: TRBV6-5
abundance: .
d_gene: .
CDR3nt: TGTGCCAGCAGTTCCCCGCGGCGACAGGCTAACTACGAGCAGTACTTC
CDR3aa: CASSSPRRQANYEQYF

j_gene: TRBJ2-5
len: 15
v_gene: TRBV27
abundance: .
d_gene: .
CDR3nt: TGTGCCAGCAGTTTTGCCTGGAGGGATTGGGAGACCCAGTACTTC
CDR3aa: CASSFAWRDWETQYF

j_gene: TRBJ1-5
len: 14
v_gene: TRBV30
abundance: once
d_gene: .
CDR3nt: TGTGCCTGGTCTGGGGTGGGGGGAACTCAGCCCCAGCATTTT
CDR3aa: CAWSGVGGTQPQHF

j_gene: TRBJ2-7
len: 14
v_gene: TRBV2
abundance: few
d_gene: TRBD1
CDR3nt: TGTGCCAGCAGTGACCTTGGACAGGGCTACGAGCAGTACTTC
CDR3aa: CASSDLGQGYEQYF

j_gene: TRBJ2-5
len: 15
v_gene: TRBV5-4
abundance: .
d_gene: TRBD2
CDR3nt: TGTGCCAGCAGCTCCGGGAGGGAGAAACAAGAGACCCAGTACTTC
CDR3aa: CASSSGREKQETQYF

j_gene: TRBJ2-7
len: 15
v_gene: TRBV6-6
abundance: .
d_gene: TRBD1
CDR3nt: TGTGCCAGCAGTTTTCCGACAGGGGATACCTACGAGCAGTACTTC
CDR3aa: CASSFPTGDTYEQYF

j_gene: TRBJ2-2
len: 16
v_gene: TRBV30
abundance: few
d_gene: TRBD2
CDR3nt: TGTGCCTGGAGTGACTCCCCGGGGGGTAACACCGGGGAGCTGTTTTTT
CDR3aa: CAWSDSPGGNTGELFF

j_gene: TRBJ1-1
len: 14
v_gene: TRBV4-1
abundance: .
d_gene: .
CDR3nt: TGCGCCAGCAGCCAAGCTGGACAGAACACTGAAGCTTTCTTT
CDR3aa: CASSQAGQNTEAFF

j_gene: TRBJ2-5
len: 14
v_gene: TRBV5-1
abundance: .
d_gene: .
CDR3nt: TGCGCCAGCCGACTTTCGGATAGGAAAGAGACCCAGTACTTC
CDR3aa: CASRLSDRKETQYF

j_gene: TRBJ2-7
len: 13
v_gene: TRBV13
abundance: .
d_gene: TRBD1
CDR3nt: TGTGCCAGCAGATTACAGGGGCCCGGAGAGCAGTACTTC
CDR3aa: CASRLQGPGEQYF

j_gene: TRBJ2-7
len: 15
v_gene: TRBV29-1
abundance: once
d_gene: TRBD1
CDR3nt: TGCAGCGTTGAAGATGGGACAGGGGGCTCCTACGAGCAGTACTTC
CDR3aa: CSVEDGTGGSYEQYF

j_gene: TRBJ2-1
len: 17
v_gene: TRBV4-2
abundance: once
d_gene: TRBD1
CDR3nt: TGTGCCAGCAGCCAAGTCCGGACAGGGGGGTCCTACAATGAGCAGTTCTTC
CDR3aa: CASSQVRTGGSYNEQFF

j_gene: TRBJ2-2
len: 16
v_gene: TRBV11-3
abundance: .
d_gene: TRBD1
CDR3nt: TGTGCCAGCAGCTTAGAGGACAGGGAAGGACCCGGGGAGCTGTTTTTT
CDR3aa: CASSLEDREGPGELFF

j_gene: TRBJ1-3
len: 16
v_gene: TRBV19
abundance: .
d_gene: TRBD1
CDR3nt: TGTGCCAGCCGGGACAGGATCTCTATCTCTGGAAACACCATATATTTT
CDR3aa: CASRDRISISGNTIYF

j_gene: TRBJ2-7
len: 12
v_gene: TRBV30
abundance: once
d_gene: .
CDR3nt: TGTGCCTGGAGTGCCCCAACTACGGGGCAGTACTTC
CDR3aa: CAWSAPTTGQYF

j_gene: TRBJ2-7
len: 16
v_gene: TRBV5-8
abundance: .
d_gene: .
CDR3nt: TGTGCCAGCGGTAGAGCGGGTACCAGGAGCTCCTACGAGCAGTACTTC
CDR3aa: CASGRAGTRSSYEQYF

j_gene: TRBJ1-1
len: 14
v_gene: TRBV14
abundance: .
d_gene: .
CDR3nt: TGTGCCAGCAGCCGAGCTCAGGGGAACACTGAAGCTTTCTTT
CDR3aa: CASSRAQGNTEAFF

j_gene: TRBJ2-3
len: 15
v_gene: TRBV5-1
abundance: once
d_gene: TRBD2
CDR3nt: TGCGCCAGCAGCTTGGCGGGCGGGAGAGGGGATACGCAGTATTTT
CDR3aa: CASSLAGGRGDTQYF

j_gene: TRBJ1-1
len: 13
v_gene: TRBV6-1
abundance: once
d_gene: TRBD1
CDR3nt: TGTGCCAGCCGGGGACAGCTTAACACTGAAGCTTTCTTT
CDR3aa: CASRGQLNTEAFF

j_gene: TRBJ2-5
len: 19
v_gene: TRBV4-2
abundance: .
d_gene: TRBD2
CDR3nt: TGTGCCAGCAGCCAAGACCCAGGGTTTAGCGGGGCCGGGCCAGAGACCCAGTACTTC
CDR3aa: CASSQDPGFSGAGPETQYF

j_gene: TRBJ1-5
len: 13
v_gene: TRBV6-5
abundance: .
d_gene: .
CDR3nt: TGTGCCAGCAGTGGGGGGAGCGCTCAGCCCCAGCATTTT
CDR3aa: CASSGGSAQPQHF

j_gene: TRBJ2-1
len: 15
v_gene: TRBV28
abundance: .
d_gene: TRBD2
CDR3nt: TGTGCCAGCACCCGAGCGGGGGGCTCCTACAATGAGCAGTTCTTC
CDR3aa: CASTRAGGSYNEQFF

j_gene: TRBJ1-1
len: 15
v_gene: TRBV6-5
abundance: .
d_gene: TRBD1
CDR3nt: TGTGCCAGCAGTCCTGGGACAGGGATGAACACTGAAGCTTTCTTT
CDR3aa: CASSPGTGMNTEAFF

j_gene: TRBJ2-2
len: 13
v_gene: TRBV30
abundance: few
d_gene: .
CDR3nt: TGTGCCTGGAGCGCGACGAACACCGGGGAGCTGTTTTTT
CDR3aa: CAWSATNTGELFF

j_gene: TRBJ2-2
len: 14
v_gene: TRBV14
abundance: .
d_gene: TRBD1
CDR3nt: TGTGCCAGCGGTCCACAGGGGGTCGCCGGGGAGCTGTTTTTT
CDR3aa: CASGPQGVAGELFF

j_gene: TRBJ1-6
len: 16
v_gene: TRBV5-6
abundance: .
d_gene: TRBD1
CDR3nt: TGTGCCAGCAGCTTGCCGAGACAGGGAGGTGGTTCACCCCTCCACTTT
CDR3aa: CASSLPRQGGGSPLHF

j_gene: TRBJ1-4
len: 14
v_gene: TRBV5-1
abundance: once
d_gene: TRBD1
CDR3nt: TGCGCCAGCGCCAGGGGGGACCCGGGTGAAAAACTGTTTTTT
CDR3aa: CASARGDPGEKLFF

j_gene: TRBJ2-5
len: 16
v_gene: TRBV7-9
abundance: .
d_gene: TRBD2
CDR3nt: TGTGCCAGCAGTGAAAGGTTGCTAGCGGGAGGGGAGACCCAGTACTTC
CDR3aa: CASSERLLAGGETQYF

j_gene: TRBJ2-3
len: 16
v_gene: TRBV27
abundance: once
d_gene: .
CDR3nt: TGTGCCAGCAGTTCCTTTGTCCACATCGCCACAGATACGCAGTATTTT
CDR3aa: CASSSFVHIATDTQYF

j_gene: TRBJ2-7
len: 16
v_gene: TRBV28
abundance: once
d_gene: TRBD1
CDR3nt: TGTGCCAGCAGAGCTGGCGGGACAGGGGGCGGCTACGAGCAGTACTTC
CDR3aa: CASRAGGTGGGYEQYF

j_gene: TRBJ2-7
len: 15
v_gene: TRBV6-5
abundance: .
d_gene: TRBD1
CDR3nt: TGTGCCAGCAGTTCCCGGGACAGGGGGGGCCGGGAGCAGTACTTC
CDR3aa: CASSSRDRGGREQYF

j_gene: TRBJ2-3
len: 12
v_gene: TRBV10-1
abundance: .
d_gene: .
CDR3nt: TGCGCCAGCAGTGAAGGGGTAGATACGCAGTATTTT
CDR3aa: CASSEGVDTQYF

j_gene: TRBJ2-1
len: 14
v_gene: TRBV5-1
abundance: .
d_gene: TRBD1
CDR3nt: TGCGCCAGCAGCTTGGAAGGGACAGGGGATGAGCAGTTCTTC
CDR3aa: CASSLEGTGDEQFF

j_gene: TRBJ2-1
len: 15
v_gene: TRBV6-1
abundance: .
d_gene: .
CDR3nt: TGTGCCACCCAGGGCGGGACTTTCACCTACAATGAGCAGTTCTTC
CDR3aa: CATQGGTFTYNEQFF

j_gene: TRBJ2-7
len: 17
v_gene: TRBV7-9
abundance: .
d_gene: TRBD2
CDR3nt: TGTGCCAGCAGTTGGACTAGCGGGAGGTCGAGCTCCTACGAGCAGTACTTC
CDR3aa: CASSWTSGRSSSYEQYF

j_gene: TRBJ1-4
len: 16
v_gene: TRBV11-2
abundance: once
d_gene: TRBD1
CDR3nt: TGTGCCAGCAGCCCGCGTTGGACAGGGGAAAATGAAAAACTGTTTTTT
CDR3aa: CASSPRWTGENEKLFF

j_gene: TRBJ2-3
len: 16
v_gene: TRBV4-1
abundance: .
d_gene: .
CDR3nt: TGCGCCAGCAGCCAAGGGGGAGCGGCACTTACAGATACGCAGTATTTT
CDR3aa: CASSQGGAALTDTQYF

j_gene: TRBJ2-1
len: 16
v_gene: TRBV28
abundance: few
d_gene: TRBD2
CDR3nt: TGTGCCAGCAGTCTAAGGACTAGCGGGATTTACAATGAGCAGTTCTTC
CDR3aa: CASSLRTSGIYNEQFF

j_gene: TRBJ2-2
len: 14
v_gene: TRBV11-3
abundance: .
d_gene: .
CDR3nt: TGTGCCAGCAGCTTAGGAGGGCCGAACGGGGAGCTGTTTTTT
CDR3aa: CASSLGGPNGELFF

j_gene: TRBJ2-5
len: 14
v_gene: TRBV6-1
abundance: .
d_gene: .
CDR3nt: TGTGCCAGCAGTCAGGAGAGGGTTGGAGAGACCCAGTACTTC
CDR3aa: CASSQERVGETQYF